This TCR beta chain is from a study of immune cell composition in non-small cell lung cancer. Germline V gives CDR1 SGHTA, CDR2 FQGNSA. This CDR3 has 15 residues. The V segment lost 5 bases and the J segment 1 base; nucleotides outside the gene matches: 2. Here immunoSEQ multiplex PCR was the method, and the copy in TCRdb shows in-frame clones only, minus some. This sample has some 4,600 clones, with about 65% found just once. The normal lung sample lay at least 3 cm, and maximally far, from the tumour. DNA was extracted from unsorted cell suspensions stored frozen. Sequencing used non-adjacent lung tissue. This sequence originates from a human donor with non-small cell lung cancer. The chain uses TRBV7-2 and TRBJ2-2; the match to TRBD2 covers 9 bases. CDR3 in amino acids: CASSNSGGNTGELFF. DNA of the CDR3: TGTGCCAGCAGCAATAGCGGGGGGAACACCGGGGAGCTGTTTTTT.